Listed here are 17 T cell receptor beta chains from one sample, sequenced in a study of blood T cell repertoires in COVID-19. Produced via immunoSEQ multiplex PCR; TCRdb's table is partial and in-frame only. Among tens of thousands of clones listed, roughly 90% were seen once. The source material was peripheral blood. The receptors were gathered from a man aged 50-60 years with acute or convalescent COVID-19.

V usage is TRBV3-1 (or the pseudogene TRBV3-2) and J usage is TRBJ2-2; 7 nucleotides align to TRBD1. The germline V gene encodes CDR1 LGHDT and CDR2 YNNKEL (reference sequence). This CDR3 contains 17 residues. Trimming at V came to 5 bases and at J to 1 base, leaving 10 bases not matched to a gene. Here the CDR3 reads CASSFLGTAQNTGELFF. Here the CDR3 DNA reads TGTGCCAGCAGCTTCCTCGGGACAGCCCAGAACACCGGGGAGCTGTTTTTT.

V gene TRBV12-3 or TRBV12-4 combines with J gene TRBJ2-1; D remains unclear. V was cut by 5 bases and J by 4 bases, with 6 bases left in between. The CDR3 has 12 amino acids. Here the CDR3 reads CASSPYYNEQFF. The CDR3 region has the DNA TGTGCCAGCAGTCCCTATTACAATGAGCAGTTCTTC.

The genes are TRBV5-5 and TRBJ1-2; 9 nucleotides line up with TRBD1. The germline V gene encodes CDR1 SGHKS and CDR2 YYEKEE (reference sequence). The CDR3 is 15 residues long. Trimming removed 3 bases from V and 6 bases from J; junction bases left unmatched: 9. The CDR3, as DNA: TGTGCCAGCAGCTCCTCGGGACAGGGTCTTAATGGCTACACCTTC. Amino acids: CASSSSGQGLNGYTF.

The rearrangement uses TRBV10-1 and TRBJ1-4; tentatively, D is TRBD1 (5 bases). The germline gives CDR1 WNHNN, CDR2 SYGVQD (reference sequence). V gave up 11 bases and J gave up 8 bases, with 15 bases separating them. This CDR3 region has 12 residues. The CDR3 nucleotides read TGCGCCGCTCCGGGGGTTGGAGAAAAACTGTTTTTT. This codes for CAAPGVGEKLFF.

The chain combines TRBV6-6 with TRBJ2-7, with D tentatively TRBD1 (6 bases). V lost 10 bases and J lost 0, with 10 bases in between. This CDR3 has 12 amino acids. The germline V gene has CDR1 MNHNY and CDR2 SVGAGI (reference sequence). CDR3 coding DNA: TGTGCCACCCGGGACAACTCCTACGAGCAGTACGTC. Amino acid sequence: CATRDNSYEQYV.

V gene TRBV2 combines with J gene TRBJ1-4; TRBD1 aligns across 8 bases. Germline V lookup: CDR1 SNHLY, CDR2 FYNNEI. The CDR3 extends over 14 amino acids. V lost 6 bases, J lost 8 bases, and 8 bases stayed unmatched. CDR3 residues: CASSPDRGAEKLFF. CDR3 nucleotides: TGTGCCAGCAGCCCAGACAGGGGAGCCGAAAAACTGTTTTTT.

The CDR3 sequence: CASRQGLAGANVLTF. The CDR3 nucleotides are TGTGCCAGCAGACAGGGTTTGGCCGGGGCCAACGTCCTGACTTTC. This rearrangement joins TRBV2 to TRBJ2-6; a weak D match, TRBD1 (6 bases). This CDR3 is 15 amino acids long. Deletions cut 6 bases from V and 4 bases from J, with 13 bases between. Germline-derived CDR1 and CDR2 are SNHLY and FYNNEI.

The V gene is TRBV7-2, the J gene TRBJ2-2, with a tentative D call TRBD2 (5 bases). V lost 5 bases, J lost 4 bases, and 14 bases lay in between. This CDR3 region has 15 residues. The V gene's germline CDR1 is SGHTA and CDR2 FQGNSA. Written as DNA, the CDR3 is TGTGCCAGCAGCCTTAACAGCGGATTCACCGGGGAGCTGTTTTTT. Translated, it gives CASSLNSGFTGELFF.

V gene TRBV5-1 combines with J gene TRBJ2-3, with D hard to call. This CDR3 spans 14 amino acids. Trimming stripped 4 bases from V and 11 bases from J, with 20 bases between. CDR1 is SGHRS and CDR2 is YFSETQ in the germline V gene. Here the CDR3 reads CASSLFGSSKGQYF. CDR3 DNA: TGCGCCAGCAGCCTTTTCGGGTCCTCTAAAGGGCAGTATTTT.

CDR3 DNA sequence: TGTGCCAGCAGCCAACAGGGGTATAATCAGCCCCAGCATTTT. This sequence encodes CASSQQGYNQPQHF. V usage is TRBV7-2 and J usage is TRBJ1-5; 7 positions agree with TRBD1. After removal of 5 bases from V and 4 bases from J, the junction contained 5 bases not matched to a gene. CDR3 length: 14 amino acids. Per the germline V gene, CDR1 is SGHTA and CDR2 is FQGNSA.

The chain employs TRBV7-3 and TRBJ1-3; 9 bases agree with TRBD1. From germline, CDR1 is SGHTA and CDR2 FQGTGA. CDR3 length: 15 residues. With 3 bases clipped from V and 2 bases from J, the junction kept 2 bases outside the gene matches. CDR3: CASSFGTGPGNTIYF. The DNA of the CDR3 is TGTGCCAGCAGCTTTGGGACAGGGCCTGGAAACACCATATATTTT.

Only one count was recorded for this clone. The chain couples TRBV14 to TRBJ1-2; a possible D gene is TRBD1 (6 bases). The CDR3 spans 15 residues. Per germline, CDR1 SGHDN and CDR2 FVKESK. The V end was cut by 1 base, the J end by 6 bases, with 15 bases between. The CDR3 reads CASSQAREGGDGYTF. The CDR3 DNA reads TGTGCCAGCAGCCAAGCCCGGGAAGGGGGGGATGGCTACACCTTC.

The V gene is TRBV11-2, the J gene TRBJ1-2; 8 nucleotides line up with TRBD1. Germline V gene sequence: CDR1 SGHAT, CDR2 FQNNGV. V gave up 6 bases and J gave up 4 bases; unmatched junction bases: 7. The CDR3 consists of 14 residues. The CDR3 spells CASRLLGTGYGYTF. CDR3 in DNA: TGTGCCAGCAGATTACTCGGGACAGGCTATGGCTACACCTTC. The full variable domain, in which reference TRBV11-2 and TRBJ1-2 provide the parts outside the CDR3, is EAGVAQSPRYKIIEKRQSVAFWCNPISGHATLYWYQQILGQGPKLLIQFQNNGVVDDSQLPKDRFSAERLKGVDSTLKIQPAKLEDSAVYLCASRLLGTGYGYTFGSGTRLTVV.

This chain joins TRBV5-6 and TRBJ2-5, with 8 positions matching TRBD2. This CDR3 is built from 15 residues. Looked up from germline, CDR1 is SGHDT and CDR2 is YYEEEE. J was trimmed by 4 bases and V by 4 bases; bases with no gene match: 9. CDR3 DNA sequence: TGTGCCAGCAGCGCGGGAGGACGGACGGGAGAGACCCAGTACTTC. Its translation: CASSAGGRTGETQYF.

The rearrangement links TRBV6-5 to TRBJ2-2; 7 nucleotides align to TRBD1. CDR1 and CDR2 from the germline V gene are MNHEY and SVGAGI. Unmatched junction bases numbered 3, after V lost 6 bases and J lost 2 bases. The length of the CDR3 is 14 residues. CDR3 nucleotides: TGTGCCAGCAGCGGGACAGAAAACACCGGGGAGCTGTTTTTT. Its translation: CASSGTENTGELFF.

CDR3 in amino acids: CASSVSGRGTGELFF. For the CDR3, the DNA is TGTGCCAGCAGCGTAAGCGGGAGGGGCACCGGGGAGCTGTTTTTT. This chain links TRBV7-9 with TRBJ2-2; 10 bases fit TRBD2. The CDR3 sequence is 15 residues long. V shed 5 bases and J 4 bases; nucleotides not matched to a gene: 4. CDR1 and CDR2 (germline): SEHNR, FQNEAQ (reference sequence).

V gene TRBV7-2 combines with J gene TRBJ2-1; D unresolved. CDR3 size: 13 residues. CDR1 SGHTA and CDR2 FQGNSA come from the germline V gene. V was shortened by 5 bases and J by 9 bases, with 14 bases between the two germline ends. DNA for the CDR3: TGTGCCAGCAGCCCTAACAGACCCACTGAGCAGTTCTTC. This encodes CASSPNRPTEQFF.